A selection of T cell receptor beta chains follows, all from one sample in a study of cytomegalovirus exposure and HLA in healthy donors. Clones were read by immunoSEQ multiplex PCR, and TCRdb kept only the in-frame ones, dropping some. Here the sample spans about 190,000 clones, around 88% being singletons. The material sequenced was PBMCs. These TCRs come from a woman between 18 and 29 years old in good health and CMV-seronegative. Both conserved end residues are part of each CDR3. Each record gives: V gene, D gene, clone size, J gene, CDR3 protein. A D gene is named only where the DNA matches it firmly. The listing skips clone size in some rows; elsewhere it reads once, few, many or a size class.

TRBV19	NA	NA	TRBJ2-1	CASSTQGSYNEQFF
TRBV5-4	NA	NA	TRBJ2-1	CASSSPTEGHNEQFF
TRBV4-1	TRBD2	NA	TRBJ2-7	CASSQVPPTGLADSYEQYF
TRBV30	TRBD2	NA	TRBJ2-1	CAWGLAGGSGSYNEQFF
TRBV6-6	NA	NA	TRBJ2-6	CASSYSASGANVLTF
TRBV25-1	TRBD1	few	TRBJ1-6	CASGQGPNSPLHF
TRBV5-1	TRBD1	NA	TRBJ1-2	CASRIQQGDGYTF
TRBV6-1	TRBD1	NA	TRBJ1-2	CASSEAVGTGGYGYTF
TRBV19	TRBD2	NA	TRBJ2-3	CASSPSWASGADTQYF
TRBV19	TRBD1	NA	TRBJ1-2	CASRGTGISGYTF
TRBV27	NA	NA	TRBJ1-1	CASSLVGGRWTEAFF
TRBV11-3	TRBD2	NA	TRBJ2-5	CASSLGGGYSGGPRAQYF
TRBV4-1	NA	NA	TRBJ2-3	CASSQRDTQYF
TRBV9	NA	NA	TRBJ1-2	CASSTRTGLNYGYTF
TRBV7-9	NA	few	TRBJ2-7	CASSLAGQPGWF
TRBV6-4	TRBD2	NA	TRBJ2-3	CASSDSSGGADTQYF
TRBV27	NA	NA	TRBJ2-7	CASSSNSYEQYF
TRBV9	TRBD1	NA	TRBJ1-6	CASGTGHSPLHF
TRBV2	NA	NA	TRBJ2-7	CASSVRTNYEQYF
TRBV30	NA	NA	TRBJ1-6	CAWAGGSPLHF
TRBV6-1	NA	NA	TRBJ1-2	CASSEWAENYGYTF
TRBV28	NA	NA	TRBJ2-6	CASSLRRGRVASGANVLTF
TRBV2	NA	few	TRBJ2-3	CAITRTRTSTDTQYF
TRBV29-1	NA	NA	TRBJ2-5	CGGRSETQYF
TRBV2	TRBD1	NA	TRBJ2-5	CASNGRGHQETQYF
TRBV5-1	NA	once	TRBJ2-2	CASSPWTTNTGELFF
TRBV18	TRBD1	NA	TRBJ1-1	CASSPLGQGNTEAFF
TRBV15	TRBD2	NA	TRBJ2-1	CATSRGQLALDEQFF